The sequence of this T cell receptor beta chain was determined in a study of shared clonotypes between healthy human individuals. Losses at the gene ends were 2 bases for V and 5 bases for J; bases not matched to a gene: 0. Germline-derived CDR1 and CDR2 are LGHNA and YSLEER. The length of the CDR3 is 14 residues. CD4+ cell separation produced CD45RA+ naive and CD45RA-negative memory subsets. About this clone: Its target is not known.

Findings and limits, study-wide: Non-shared clonotypes had lower generation probabilities than those shared by all four donors. Relative to memory subsets, naive subsets generally showed larger estimated richness.

Authors' methods: ImmunoSEQ supplied junction-only sequences lacking quality scores, so filtering was different. The assay was immunoSEQ multiplex PCR, and TCRdb's table has in-frame clones only and misses some. D and trimming come from the DNA, and the V and J calls and clone size come from that table. The table records 2 million to 3 million clones, roughly 93% of them present only once. Sequencing was carried out using naive CD4+ T cells from PBMCs. Subset reported: CD45RA+ positively selected. The rearrangement links TRBV4-3 to TRBJ1-6; 7 nucleotides match TRBD1. This receptor was identified in a man aged 18 to 29 in good health. Some clones in this sample may be carry-over from other donors' samples. CDR3 sequence: CASSQQGDNSPLHF. For the CDR3, the DNA is TGCGCCAGCAGCCAACAGGGGGATAATTCACCCCTCCACTTT.